These T cell receptor beta chains were read from a single sample in a study of Ad26.COV2.S vaccination and SARS-CoV-2 variants. Profiling relied on immunoSEQ multiplex PCR, and the TCRdb table lists in-frame clones only, not all of them. The profile shows 350,000 to 450,000 clones, 92% of them singletons. The sample here was peripheral blood, taken in a trial of Ad26.COV2.S vaccine versus placebo. The receptors come from a person aged 18 to 59 who received the Ad26.COV2.S COVID-19 vaccine or a placebo. The CDR3 runs from the conserved cysteine through the conserved F or W. A D gene is named only where the DNA matches it firmly. Some rows have no size entry. The others give once, few or many, or a class for an expanded clone.

.	.	TRBV19	TRBJ2-3	CASKDRRTSTDTQYF	TGTGCCAGTAAAGACAGGCGTACTAGCACAGATACGCAGTATTTT
TRBD2	once	TRBV5-4	TRBJ2-7	CASSFGGSSYEQYF	TGTGCCAGCAGCTTTGGCGGGAGCTCCTACGAGCAGTACTTC
TRBD2	.	TRBV28	TRBJ2-3	CASSSAFSGGSVDTQYF	TGTGCCAGCAGTTCAGCATTTAGCGGGGGATCAGTAGATACGCAGTATTTT
.	once	TRBV7-6	TRBJ1-5	CASSFGAVDQPQHF	TGTGCCAGCAGCTTCGGGGCAGTCGATCAGCCCCAGCATTTT
.	.	TRBV7-9	TRBJ2-1	CASSFSAGNEQFF	TGTGCCAGCAGCTTTTCCGCCGGGAATGAGCAGTTCTTC
TRBD1	.	TRBV7-2	TRBJ2-7	CASNYWGQSYEQYF	TGTGCCAGCAACTACTGGGGACAGTCCTACGAGCAGTACTTC
.	few	TRBV12-3/TRBV12-4	TRBJ2-7	CASSWHTYEQYF	TGTGCCAGCAGTTGGCACACCTACGAGCAGTACTTC
.	.	TRBV7-2	TRBJ1-1	CASSLSYSGGPAFF	TGTGCCAGCAGCTTATCTTATTCGGGGGGCCCCGCTTTCTTT
.	.	TRBV24-1	TRBJ2-2	CATSGRSTGELFF	TGTGCCACCAGTGGTCGGTCCACCGGGGAGCTGTTTTTT
TRBD2	.	TRBV5-1	TRBJ2-5	CASSAGTSGAGETQYF	TGCGCCAGCAGCGCGGGGACTAGCGGGGCCGGGGAGACCCAGTACTTC
TRBD1	.	TRBV5-1	TRBJ1-3	CASSEDRGLGNTIYF	TGCGCCAGCAGCGAGGACAGGGGGCTTGGAAACACCATATATTTT
TRBD1	.	TRBV28	TRBJ2-6	CASSLDRGRLSGANVLTF	TGTGCCAGCAGTTTAGACAGGGGGCGACTCTCTGGGGCCAACGTCCTGACTTTC
.	.	TRBV30	TRBJ1-1	CAWSGQSNTEAFF	TGTGCCTGGAGTGGGCAATCGAACACTGAAGCTTTCTTT
.	.	TRBV20-1	TRBJ2-5	CSATRGETQYF	TGCAGTGCCACTAGAGGAGAGACCCAGTACTTC
TRBD1	.	TRBV11-2	TRBJ1-4	CASSLVSQGARFSEKLFF	TGTGCCAGCAGCTTAGTTTCGCAGGGGGCACGATTTAGTGAAAAACTGTTTTTT
TRBD1	.	TRBV19	TRBJ1-4	CASSMGQGRIEKLFF	TGTGCCAGTAGTATGGGACAGGGAAGAATTGAAAAACTGTTTTTT
.	.	TRBV5-6	TRBJ1-5	CASSLLTDYSNQPQHF	TGTGCCAGCAGCTTGCTGACGGACTATAGCAATCAGCCCCAGCATTTT
.	few	TRBV19	TRBJ2-1	CASSHPGGTSYNEQFF	TGTGCCAGTAGCCACCCAGGCGGAACCTCCTACAATGAGCAGTTCTTC
.	.	TRBV25-1	TRBJ2-1	CASSVYNEQFF	TGTGCCAGCAGTGTGTACAATGAGCAGTTCTTC
TRBD2	once	TRBV12-3/TRBV12-4	TRBJ2-1	CASSTGLAGEQFF	TGTGCCAGCAGCACAGGACTAGCGGGTGAGCAGTTCTTC
TRBD1	.	TRBV4-3	TRBJ2-3	CASSPRQGADTQYF	TGCGCCAGCAGCCCCCGACAGGGGGCAGATACGCAGTATTTT
TRBD2	.	TRBV7-6	TRBJ2-1	CASSLGLANEQFF	TGTGCCAGCAGCTTGGGACTAGCAAATGAGCAGTTCTTC
.	.	TRBV14	TRBJ1-2	CASSPMWTVGGYTF	TGTGCCAGCAGCCCAATGTGGACTGTGGGGGGCTACACCTTC
.	.	TRBV4-1	TRBJ1-5	CASSEGSNQPQHF	TGCGCCAGCAGCGAGGGTAGCAATCAGCCCCAGCATTTT
.	.	TRBV18	TRBJ1-5	CASSLGIRQPQHF	TGTGCCAGCTCATTGGGGATACGGCAGCCCCAGCATTTT
TRBD1	.	TRBV7-2	TRBJ2-5	CASSLAFQGEETQYF	TGTGCCAGCAGCTTAGCGTTTCAGGGGGAGGAGACCCAGTACTTC
.	.	TRBV9	TRBJ1-2	CASSVEARGVNNYGYTF	TGTGCCAGCAGCGTAGAAGCAAGAGGGGTAAATAACTATGGCTACACCTTC
TRBD1	.	TRBV5-4	TRBJ1-2	CASSNRDRGSIGYTF	TGTGCCAGCAGTAATCGGGACAGGGGTTCGATTGGCTACACCTTC
.	.	TRBV20-1	TRBJ2-4	CSAISNIQYF	TGCAGTGCTATTAGCAACATTCAGTACTTC
TRBD1	.	TRBV6-5	TRBJ2-7	CASSPRTGPSYEQYF	TGTGCCAGCAGTCCCAGGACAGGACCTTCCTACGAGCAGTACTTC
TRBD2	.	TRBV6-2/TRBV6-3	TRBJ2-2	CASSSLTSGGAMSTGELFF	TGTGCCAGCAGTTCACTGACTAGCGGGGGCGCCATGTCCACCGGGGAGCTGTTTTTT
TRBD1	.	TRBV6-2/TRBV6-3	TRBJ2-2	CASSYQTGGSDGELFF	TGTGCCAGCAGTTACCAGACAGGGGGCTCTGACGGGGAGCTGTTTTTT
.	.	TRBV6-6	TRBJ1-5	CASSSRGGSNQPQHF	TGTGCCAGCAGTTCCCGGGGGGGTAGCAATCAGCCCCAGCATTTT
.	.	TRBV7-6	TRBJ1-5	CASSPGRGALYSNQPQHF	TGTGCCAGCAGTCCAGGGCGGGGGGCCCTGTATAGCAATCAGCCCCAGCATTTT
TRBD1	.	TRBV10-3	TRBJ2-3	CAIARGAQGADTQYF	TGTGCCATCGCCAGAGGGGCGCAGGGGGCAGATACGCAGTATTTT
TRBD1	.	TRBV4-1	TRBJ2-3	CASSQVWQGGTDTQYF	TGCGCCAGCAGCCAAGTCTGGCAGGGGGGCACAGATACGCAGTATTTT
TRBD1	.	TRBV7-2	TRBJ1-6	CASSSGQGWGSPLHF	TGTGCCAGCAGCTCGGGACAGGGATGGGGTTCACCCCTCCACTTT
.	.	TRBV6-2/TRBV6-3	TRBJ1-6	CASSLDNYNSPLHF	TGTGCCAGCAGTCTGGACAATTATAATTCACCCCTCCACTTT
.	.	TRBV25-1	TRBJ1-5	CASSSQGSNQPQHF	TGTGCCAGCAGTAGTCAGGGAAGCAATCAGCCCCAGCATTTT
.	.	TRBV4-1	TRBJ1-1	CASSQDQRRNTEAFF	TGCGCCAGCAGCCAAGATCAGCGCAGGAACACTGAAGCTTTCTTT
TRBD1	.	TRBV27	TRBJ1-3	CASMTDRYSGNTIYF	TGTGCCAGCATGACGGACAGGTACTCTGGAAACACCATATATTTT
.	.	TRBV29-1	TRBJ1-1	CSARDGAEAFF	TGCAGCGCCCGGGACGGCGCTGAAGCTTTCTTT
.	.	TRBV9	TRBJ1-5	CASSSGESGNQPQHF	TGTGCCAGCAGCTCAGGGGAATCCGGCAATCAGCCCCAGCATTTT
.	.	TRBV19	TRBJ1-2	CASSPGVVYGYTF	TGTGCCAGTAGTCCCGGAGTGGTTTATGGCTACACCTTC
.	.	TRBV7-2	TRBJ2-7	CASSRTDSYEQYF	TGTGCCAGCAGCCGGACAGACTCCTACGAGCAGTACTTC
TRBD2	.	TRBV5-4	TRBJ2-7	CASSLAGGTYEQYF	TGTGCCAGCAGCTTGGCCGGGGGGACCTACGAGCAGTACTTC
.	.	TRBV4-3	TRBJ1-2	CASSQDYAAHGYTF	TGCGCCAGCAGCCAAGATTATGCAGCGCATGGCTACACCTTC
.	.	TRBV24-1	TRBJ2-2	CATSDGFGELFF	TGTGCCACCAGTGATGGGTTCGGGGAGCTGTTTTTT
.	.	TRBV28	TRBJ2-1	CASRYTDNEQFF	TGTGCCAGCAGGTATACCGACAATGAGCAGTTCTTC
TRBD1	.	TRBV12-5	TRBJ2-5	CASGLMGTGGQETQYF	TGTGCTAGTGGCCTCATGGGCACAGGGGGACAAGAGACCCAGTACTTC
.	.	TRBV12-5	TRBJ1-1	CASGLARTENTEAFF	TGTGCTAGTGGTTTGGCCCGGACAGAGAACACTGAAGCTTTCTTT
.	.	TRBV5-1	TRBJ2-5	CASSSGSQETQYF	TGCGCCAGCAGTTCTGGGTCCCAAGAGACCCAGTACTTC